A selection of T cell receptor beta chains follows, all from one sample in a study of shared clonotypes between healthy human individuals. Method: immunoSEQ multiplex PCR; TCRdb's copy keeps in-frame clones and lacks some. The profile shows some 2,000,000 clones, around 95% of them singletons. What was sequenced was naive CD4+ T cells sorted from blood. The receptors were gathered from a man between 18 and 35 years old in good health. CDR3s include the opening cysteine and the closing phenylalanine or tryptophan. The D gene is left open where the match is weak. Clone size is stated in some rows and not others, as once, few, many or a class when expanded.

d_gene | len | j_gene | v_gene | abundance | CDR3nt | CDR3aa
- | 18 | TRBJ1-4 | TRBV4-1 | - | TGCGCCAGCAGCCGCTCCGGGACGATCCGTGCAACTAATGAAAAACTGTTTTTT | CASSRSGTIRATNEKLFF
- | 13 | TRBJ1-2 | TRBV5-4 | - | TGTGCCAGCAGCCGACAGGTCGGAGATGGCTACACCTTC | CASSRQVGDGYTF
- | 14 | TRBJ2-7 | TRBV7-8 | - | TGTGCCAGCAGCTTAATGGGGAGCTCCTACGAGCAGTACTTC | CASSLMGSSYEQYF
- | 17 | TRBJ1-4 | TRBV5-6 | - | TGTGCCAGCAGCTTGGGCGGAGCGGCTGCAACTAATGAAAAACTGTTTTTT | CASSLGGAAATNEKLFF
- | 13 | TRBJ1-1 | TRBV5-4 | - | TGTGCCAGCAGCTCTGGACAGAGCCTTGAAGCTTTCTTT | CASSSGQSLEAFF
- | 14 | TRBJ2-1 | TRBV5-4 | once | TGTGCCAGCAGCCCGTCGGGACCTTACAATGAGCAGTTCTTC | CASSPSGPYNEQFF
- | 14 | TRBJ1-5 | TRBV18 | - | TGTGCCAGCTCATTACAGGGAACGCATCAGCCCCAGCATTTT | CASSLQGTHQPQHF
- | 14 | TRBJ1-5 | TRBV6-1 | - | TGTGCCAGCAGACAGCGTGGAAGCAATCAGCCCCAGCATTTT | CASRQRGSNQPQHF
TRBD2 | 14 | TRBJ2-3 | TRBV30 | - | TGTGCCTGGAGGATAGCGGGGGGCACAGATACGCAGTATTTT | CAWRIAGGTDTQYF
- | 15 | TRBJ2-7 | TRBV30 | - | TGTGCCTGGAACCCTGGGGGGACAGCCTCCTACGAGCAGTACTTC | CAWNPGGTASYEQYF
TRBD1 | 15 | TRBJ1-6 | TRBV9 | - | TGTGCCAGCGGTCAGGGACAGGGGAAGAATTCACCCCTCCACTTT | CASGQGQGKNSPLHF
- | 13 | TRBJ2-1 | TRBV7-7 | - | TGTGCTAGCGCCAGAGCGGGCGAGAATGAGCAGTTCTTC | CASARAGENEQFF
TRBD1 | 14 | TRBJ2-7 | TRBV14 | - | TGTGCCAGCAGCCAGGGACAGGCATCCTACGAGCAGTACTTC | CASSQGQASYEQYF
- | 15 | TRBJ2-5 | TRBV7-7 | - | TGTGCTAGCAGCTTAGAGGAAGGGCTGTCGCAGACCCAGTACTTC | CASSLEEGLSQTQYF
- | 12 | TRBJ2-7 | TRBV2 | - | TGTGCCAGCAGCCCCGAGGTGTACGAGCAGTACTTC | CASSPEVYEQYF
TRBD1 | 18 | TRBJ1-5 | TRBV5-1 | - | TGCGCCAGCAGCTTGTGGCCAGGGGGTTCCAATAGCAATCAGCCCCAGCATTTT | CASSLWPGGSNSNQPQHF
- | 16 | TRBJ1-6 | TRBV18 | - | TGTGCCAGCTCACCAAGGCAGCAACCCTATAATTCACCCCTCCACTTT | CASSPRQQPYNSPLHF
TRBD1 | 15 | TRBJ1-2 | TRBV18 | - | TGTGCCAGCTCACCAGGTGGACAGGGGATCTATGGCTACACCTTC | CASSPGGQGIYGYTF
- | 15 | TRBJ1-4 | TRBV6-5 | - | TGTGCCAGCAGCCCTCCGGGCGAAGCTAATGAAAAACTGTTTTTT | CASSPPGEANEKLFF
- | 13 | TRBJ1-1 | TRBV30 | - | TGTGCCTGGAGTCCTCCGGCTCGTCCTGAAGCTTTCTTT | CAWSPPARPEAFF
TRBD1 | 15 | TRBJ2-5 | TRBV5-6 | - | TGTGCCAGCAGCGAGGACTGGACAGGGCGCGAGACCCAGTACTTC | CASSEDWTGRETQYF
- | 16 | TRBJ2-4 | TRBV5-4 | - | TGTGCCAGCAGCTTCGGGACTTTTCGAGGCAAAAACATTCAGTACTTC | CASSFGTFRGKNIQYF
- | 13 | TRBJ2-5 | TRBV6-6 | - | TGTGCCGGACGCCCGGGGGGCGGAGAGACCCAGTACTTC | CAGRPGGGETQYF
TRBD1 | 14 | TRBJ1-5 | TRBV11-3 | - | TGTGCCACCTCGCCGAGGACAGGGTATCAGCCCCAGCATTTT | CATSPRTGYQPQHF
- | 12 | TRBJ2-1 | TRBV10-3 | once | TGTGCCATCAGAACGTGGAGGAATGAGCAGTTCTTC | CAIRTWRNEQFF
- | 12 | TRBJ2-1 | TRBV7-8 | - | TGTGCCAGCAGCTTAGCGGGCCGGGAGCAGTTCTTC | CASSLAGREQFF
TRBD2 | 14 | TRBJ2-5 | TRBV5-1 | once | TGCGCCAGCAGCTTAGGGACTAGGCAAGAGACCCAGTACTTC | CASSLGTRQETQYF
TRBD2 | 16 | TRBJ2-2 | TRBV7-7 | - | TGTGCTAGCAGCTCACTAGCGGGAGAGGTCACCGGGGAGCTGTTTTTT | CASSSLAGEVTGELFF
- | 15 | TRBJ2-7 | TRBV5-4 | once | TGTGCCAGCAGCTTGGCCCGGGGCAGCTCCTACGAGCAGTACTTC | CASSLARGSSYEQYF
TRBD2 | 14 | TRBJ2-5 | TRBV5-6 | once | TGTGCCAGCAGCTTGAAACTAGCGGGGGAGACCCAGTACTTC | CASSLKLAGETQYF
TRBD1 | 15 | TRBJ1-1 | TRBV19 | - | TGTGCCAGTACCCCTTGGGACAGATTAAACACTGAAGCTTTCTTT | CASTPWDRLNTEAFF
TRBD1 | 14 | TRBJ1-1 | TRBV2 | once | TGTGCCAGCATGGGGACAGCTAGGAACACTGAAGCTTTCTTT | CASMGTARNTEAFF
- | 14 | TRBJ1-5 | TRBV5-5 | few | TGTGCCAGCAGCTTGGAGGCGGGCAATCAGCCCCAGCATTTT | CASSLEAGNQPQHF
TRBD2 | 16 | TRBJ2-3 | TRBV5-6 | once | TGTGCCAGCAGCTTTCGGACTAGCGCGATCACAGATACGCAGTATTTT | CASSFRTSAITDTQYF
- | 15 | TRBJ1-5 | TRBV27 | - | TGTGCCAGCAGTTTATTTTCGCAGTCCAATCAGCCCCAGCATTTT | CASSLFSQSNQPQHF
TRBD1 | 16 | TRBJ2-2 | TRBV10-1 | - | TGCGCCAGCCTTAAATTCAGGGGGCTAGTCACCGGGGAGCTGTTTTTT | CASLKFRGLVTGELFF
TRBD1 | 14 | TRBJ2-7 | TRBV28 | - | TGTGCCAGCATCCCCGGGACAGGGAACTACGAGCAGTACTTC | CASIPGTGNYEQYF
- | 13 | TRBJ1-4 | TRBV29-1 | - | TGCAGCGTATGGACGATGGGGGATGAAAAACTGTTTTTT | CSVWTMGDEKLFF
- | 14 | TRBJ2-2 | TRBV5-1 | - | TGCGCCAGCAGCTTGAGGGTCGGGACCGGGGAGCTGTTTTTT | CASSLRVGTGELFF
- | 12 | TRBJ1-6 | TRBV19 | - | TGTGCCAGTAGTATACAAGGTTCACCCCTCCACTTT | CASSIQGSPLHF
- | 13 | TRBJ2-1 | TRBV6-5 | - | TGTGCCAGCAGTTACTCGCCTGCGGGAGAGCAGTTCTTC | CASSYSPAGEQFF
TRBD1 | 15 | TRBJ2-5 | TRBV12-5 | few | TGTGCTAGTGGTCAGGGGGCGGATCATGTGGAGACCCAGTACTTC | CASGQGADHVETQYF
- | 13 | TRBJ1-1 | TRBV12-5 | - | TGTGCTAGTGGTTTGAAGGGGAACACTGAAGCTTTCTTT | CASGLKGNTEAFF
- | 17 | TRBJ2-3 | TRBV7-9 | - | TGTGCCAGCAGCTTCCTCGGAGCGGCCCGTAGCACAGATACGCAGTATTTT | CASSFLGAARSTDTQYF
- | 17 | TRBJ2-6 | TRBV7-3 | - | TGTGCCAGCAGCTTAACTCGAGATATTGACGGGGCCAACGTCCTGACTTTC | CASSLTRDIDGANVLTF
- | 14 | TRBJ2-3 | TRBV11-2 | - | TGTGCCAGCAGCTTGGGGACCCGCGGAGATACGCAGTATTTT | CASSLGTRGDTQYF
- | 12 | TRBJ2-3 | TRBV30 | - | TGTGCCTGGAGTGAAATAACAGATACGCAGTATTTT | CAWSEITDTQYF